This TCR beta chain came from a study of T cell changes during pregnancy in multiple sclerosis (dated by TCRdb to the late 2010s). Regarding the complete study: Changes in the T cell repertoire over the course of pregnancy were examined in this study in women with multiple sclerosis.

Comments on this clone: The target of this receptor is not known. No base quality values were provided; no much bigger clone lies one nucleotide off.

Library preparation was by the immunoSEQ multiplex PCR assay. The clones in this table, taken by TCRdb from immuneACCESS, are in-frame only. Not every clone is retained; where verified, under half of the shortfall comes from an unresolved V gene, and the cause of the rest is unknown. A total of under 150,000 clones appear in this sample, about 95% of them only once. The ten largest clones add up to about 0.42% of the sample. The germline V gene provides CDR1 MDHEN and CDR2 SYDVKM. The CDR3 sequence holds 14 residues, the cysteine and phenylalanine included. This entry keeps only the CDR3 DNA: 42 bases, framed from base 1. Trimming takes 0 bases from V and 5 bases from J, and the germline ends sit 7 bases apart.

The sample here was peripheral blood, taken after pregnancy. The V and J genes are TRBV28 and TRBJ1-4; a tentative D match to TRBD1 spans 5 bases. The receptor's source is a female donor with multiple sclerosis, enrolled in a pregnancy study. Here is the DNA: TGTGCCAGCAGTTTATGGGACAACAATGAAAAACTGTTTTTT. It encodes CASSLWDNNEKLFF.